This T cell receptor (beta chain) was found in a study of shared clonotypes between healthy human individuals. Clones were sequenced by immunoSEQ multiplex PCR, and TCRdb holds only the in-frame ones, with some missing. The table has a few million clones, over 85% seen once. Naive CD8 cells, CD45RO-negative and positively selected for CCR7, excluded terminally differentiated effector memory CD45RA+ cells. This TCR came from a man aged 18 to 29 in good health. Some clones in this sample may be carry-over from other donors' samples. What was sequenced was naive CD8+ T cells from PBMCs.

The chain's CDR3 is CASSQNTRQTGNTIYF. The CDR3 DNA sequence: TGTGCCAGCAGCCAAAATACCAGACAGACTGGAAACACCATATATTTT. This rearrangement joins TRBV7-6 to TRBJ1-3; D might be TRBD1 (5 bases). The CDR3 contains 16 residues. Trimming removed 5 bases at V and 2 bases at J, with 16 bases between. Germline V CDR1 and CDR2: SGHVS, FNYEAQ.